This T cell receptor beta chain was observed in a study of OX40 agonist ivuxolimab in advanced cancers. Assay used: immunoSEQ multiplex PCR; TCRdb lists only in-frame clones, some missing. Here the sample spans tens of thousands of clones, roughly 80% being singletons. CDR3 length: 14 amino acids. The V and J ends lost 6 bases and 2 bases, in that order; junction bases with no gene match: 5. Germline V gene sequence: CDR1 SGHTA, CDR2 FQGTGA. The sequence derives from an adult with an advanced solid tumor such as melanoma, head and neck, liver or kidney cancer. The chain uses TRBV7-3 and TRBJ2-5, with TRBD2 matching 8 bases. The sample consisted of CD4+ or CD8+ T cells sorted from blood, taken in a trial of the OX40 agonist ivuxolimab. CDR3 loop: CASSLLAGQETQYF. The CDR3 region has the DNA TGTGCCAGCAGTTTGTTAGCGGGGCAAGAGACCCAGTACTTC.